These 18 T cell receptor beta chains came from one sample sequenced in a study of cytomegalovirus exposure and HLA in healthy donors. The PCR was carried out with 60 Vbeta primers and 13 Jbeta primers. The data were produced by immunoSEQ multiplex PCR, yet TCRdb's version contains in-frame clones alone and is incomplete. The table has 100,000 to 150,000 clones, about four fifths seen once. The sample comprised PBMCs. The receptors here all came from a man aged 35-49 years in good health and CMV-seronegative.

This clone was seen more than once but under ten times. The chain has TRBV5-1 and TRBJ2-5, with D perhaps matching TRBD1 (8 bases). V was shortened by 6 bases and J by 3 bases, with 15 bases between the two germline ends. The CDR3 is made up of 14 amino acids. Germline CDR1 SGHRS, CDR2 YFSETQ. CDR3 amino acids: CASTLTGGEETQYF. The CDR3 bases are TGCGCCAGCACCCTCACAGGGGGGGAAGAGACCCAGTACTTC.

The gene calls are TRBV6-6 and TRBJ2-5; no clear D. The DNA end lines up better with TRBJ2-7; the J call may be wrong. The CDR3 consists of 16 residues. Germline loops: CDR1 MNHNY, CDR2 SVGAGI (reference sequence). As DNA, the CDR3 is TGTGCCAGCAGTTACCTTTCGTGGCAGAACTACTACGAGCAGTACTTC. Amino acids: CASSYLSWQNYYEQYF.

The J gene is TRBJ1-1, the V gene TRBV7-2, with 7 positions matching TRBD1. The CDR3 has 15 residues. The trim removed 5 bases at V and 1 base at J, leaving 7 bases unmatched. Germline values: CDR1 SGHTA, CDR2 FQGNSA. This chain's CDR3 is CASSPMNRGNTEAFF. For the CDR3, the DNA is TGTGCCAGCAGCCCTATGAACAGGGGGAACACTGAAGCTTTCTTT.

This clone was observed once. This chain uses TRBV2 with TRBJ2-2; D is ambiguous. The germline V gene has CDR1 SNHLY and CDR2 FYNNEI. With 6 bases removed from V and 7 bases from J, the gap between germline ends came to 15 bases. The length of the CDR3 is 14 residues. In DNA form, the CDR3 reads TGTGCCAGCAGCGAAACAGTTGTGGGCGGGGAGCTGTTTTTT. As protein: CASSETVVGGELFF.

The chain links TRBV5-1 to TRBJ2-3; 7 bases map to TRBD1. Germline CDR1 SGHRS, CDR2 YFSETQ. V dropped 0 bases and J dropped 0; count of bases not matched to a gene: 1. The CDR3 spans 15 residues. Here the CDR3 DNA reads TGCGCCAGCAGCTTGGAGGGGGCTAGCACAGATACGCAGTATTTT. Amino acids: CASSLEGASTDTQYF.

The chain joins TRBV15 to TRBJ1-5; D remains ambiguous. Trimming pared 0 bases from V and 1 base from J, leaving 13 bases between. Germline loops: CDR1 LNHNV, CDR2 YYDKDF (reference sequence). This CDR3 region has 17 residues. CDR3 amino acids: CATSREMVAESNQPQHF. The CDR3 DNA follows: TGTGCCACCAGCAGAGAAATGGTGGCGGAGAGCAATCAGCCCCAGCATTTT.

This clone came up a few times. The genes are TRBV6-1 and TRBJ2-2, with a tentative D call TRBD1 (5 bases). CDR3 length: 18 residues. Trimming took off 3 bases at V and 4 bases at J, with 21 bases between the two ends. Germline V gene data show CDR1 as MNHNS and CDR2 as SASEGT. The CDR3 DNA reads as TGTGCCAGCAGTGACCATAAGGGGTCGGATTTATCCACCGGGGAGCTGTTTTTT. As protein: CASSDHKGSDLSTGELFF.

CDR3 residues: CASSEFGTGLDNSPLHF. Here the CDR3 DNA reads TGTGCCAGCAGTGAATTCGGTACAGGGTTGGATAATTCACCCCTCCACTTT. This sequence joins TRBV25-1 and TRBJ1-6, with a tentative D call TRBD1 (6 bases). V lost 1 base to trimming and J lost 5 bases, with 15 bases between them. CDR1 and CDR2 (germline): MGHDK, SYGVNS. This CDR3 is 17 amino acids long.

The J gene is TRBJ1-1, the V gene TRBV6-1, with D possibly TRBD1 on 5 matching bases. Trimming cost V 6 bases and J 0 bases, with 5 bases left between them. Looked up from germline, CDR1 is MNHNS and CDR2 is SASEGT. CDR3 length equals 12 residues. The CDR3 loop is CASRGLNTEAFF. CDR3 in DNA: TGTGCCAGCAGGGGGCTGAACACTGAAGCTTTCTTT.

In this sample, this clone turned up a few times. The gene calls are TRBV7-9 and TRBJ2-5, with D unclear. Germline V gene sequence: CDR1 SEHNR, CDR2 FQNEAQ (reference sequence). V was clipped by 6 bases and J by 2 bases, with 10 bases between them. The CDR3 is 13 residues long. CDR3 sequence: CASRPPEQETQYF. CDR3 bases: TGTGCCAGCAGACCCCCGGAGCAAGAGACCCAGTACTTC. The full variable domain, completed using reference TRBV7-9 and TRBJ2-5, is DTGVSQNPRHKITKRGQNVTFRCDPISEHNRLYWYRQTLGQGPEFLTYFQNEAQLEKSRLLSDRFSAERPKGSFSTLEIQRTEQGDSAMYLCASRPPEQETQYFGPGTRLLVL.

The V call is TRBV19, the J call TRBJ1-1, with 9 bases matching TRBD1. The CDR3 totals 14 residues. Germline CDR1 reads LNHDA; CDR2 reads SQIVND (reference sequence). Unmatched junction bases numbered 2, after V lost 6 bases and J lost 0 bases. The CDR3 spells CASRRQGVNTEAFF. The CDR3 nucleotides are TGTGCCAGTAGAAGACAGGGGGTGAACACTGAAGCTTTCTTT.

The chain is built from TRBV27 and TRBJ2-7, with D perhaps matching TRBD1 (5 bases). The CDR3 has 14 residues. V shed 5 bases and J shed 2 bases, with 13 bases lying between them. The V gene's germline CDR1 is MNHEY and CDR2 SMNVEV (reference sequence). The CDR3: CASSRDRITYEQYF. The CDR3, as DNA: TGTGCCAGCAGTCGAGACAGAATTACCTACGAGCAGTACTTC.

The chain combines TRBV30 with TRBJ1-1, with 7 bases matching TRBD1. The J segment lost 0 bases and the V segment lost 1 base, leaving 8 bases of the junction unmatched. CDR1 and CDR2 from the germline V gene are GTSNPN and SVGIG (reference sequence). The CDR3 is made up of 16 amino acids. The CDR3 loop is CAWSGRGPTMNTEAFF. The CDR3 nucleotides are TGTGCCTGGAGTGGAAGGGGGCCGACTATGAACACTGAAGCTTTCTTT.

The count of this clone is one. The chain is built from TRBV7-9 and TRBJ2-7, with TRBD2 matching over 13 bases. This CDR3 is built from 15 residues. V lost 6 bases and J lost 4; bases outside the gene matches: 6. Germline V gene data show CDR1 as SEHNR and CDR2 as FQNEAQ (reference sequence). The DNA for the CDR3 is TGTGCCAGCAGATCGGGACTAGCGGGGTCGTACGAGCAGTACTTC. Translated: CASRSGLAGSYEQYF.

This chain connects TRBV2 to TRBJ2-2; D may be TRBD2 (7 bases). The CDR3 sequence is 16 residues long. V was cut by 6 bases and J by 5 bases, with 19 bases left in between. The V gene's germline CDR1 is SNHLY and CDR2 FYNNEI. Here the CDR3 DNA reads TGTGCCAGCAGCCCAGGAGGGGGGGGAAAGACCGGGGAGCTGTTTTTT. Translation: CASSPGGGGKTGELFF.

This chain joins TRBV12-5 and TRBJ1-3; D call uncertain. CDR1 and CDR2 (germline): LGHNT, FRNRAP. This CDR3 is 12 amino acids long. The V end lost 5 bases, the J end lost 1 base, and 3 bases lay between the germline ends. The CDR3 DNA is TGTGCTAGTGGTCGTTCTGGAAACACCATATATTTT. It is translated as CASGRSGNTIYF.

The rearrangement uses TRBV18 and TRBJ1-3, with D perhaps matching TRBD1 (5 bases). The CDR3 sequence is 15 residues long. Germline V gene data show CDR1 as KGHSH and CDR2 as LQKENI. The V end lost 4 bases, the J end lost 0 bases, and 10 bases lay between the germline ends. CDR3 region: CASSQQGSSGNTIYF. CDR3 DNA: TGTGCCAGCTCACAGCAGGGAAGCTCTGGAAACACCATATATTTT.

V gene TRBV7-9 combines with J gene TRBJ1-5, with D maybe TRBD1 (5 bases). The CDR3 has 14 amino acids. Germline-derived CDR1 and CDR2 are SEHNR and FQNEAQ (reference sequence). V gave up 1 base and J gave up 6 bases, with 10 bases separating them. CDR3 coding DNA: TGTGCCAGCAGCTTAGAAGGGGCAGGTCAGCCCCAGCATTTT. Residues: CASSLEGAGQPQHF.